The 5 T cell receptor beta chains presented below share a single source sample, sequenced in a study of shared clonotypes between healthy human individuals. Method: immunoSEQ multiplex PCR; TCRdb's copy keeps in-frame clones and lacks some. This table has 1,400,000 or so clones, 97% to 99% appearing once. The sequenced material came from naive CD4+ T cells sorted from blood. As for subset: CD45RA+ positively selected. The receptors were gathered from a man aged 30 to 45 in good health.

J is TRBJ1-2 and V is TRBV27, with 10 bases fitting TRBD1. Germline assignment: CDR1 MNHEY and CDR2 SMNVEV (reference sequence). The CDR3 sequence is 19 residues long. The junction had 17 bases not matched to a gene; V was cut back by 3 bases and J by 4 bases. Written as DNA, the CDR3 is TGTGCCAGCAGTTTTGAAATAGAGCCCCGGGACAGGGGATTCTATGGCTACACCTTC. As protein: CASSFEIEPRDRGFYGYTF.

The rearrangement joins TRBV5-1 to TRBJ1-1, with D possibly being TRBD1 (5 bases). The V gene's germline CDR1 is SGHRS and CDR2 YFSETQ. The CDR3 has 15 amino acids. The ends were cut back, 3 bases at V and 3 bases at J, with 15 bases in the middle. In nucleotides, the CDR3 is TGCGCCAGCAGCTGGGCAGGGACTGGGGACACTGAAGCTTTCTTT. Translated, it gives CASSWAGTGDTEAFF. Together with reference TRBV5-1 and TRBJ1-1, the CDR3 gives the full variable domain: KAGVTQTPRYLIKTRGQQVTLSCSPISGHRSVSWYQQTPGQGLQFLFEYFSETQRNKGNFPGRFSGRQFSNSRSEMNVSTLELGDSALYLCASSWAGTGDTEAFFGQGTRLTVV.

V gene TRBV10-1 combines with J gene TRBJ2-3, with D tentatively TRBD2 (6 bases). CDR1 is WNHNN, CDR2 SYGVQD, per germline (reference sequence). The CDR3 contains 12 residues. V lost 7 bases to trimming and J lost 3 bases, with 8 bases between them. Written as DNA, the CDR3 is TGCGCCAGCAAGGGACTGACAGATACGCAGTATTTT. It yields the protein CASKGLTDTQYF.

The chain combines TRBV10-3 with TRBJ1-2, with D maybe TRBD1 (5 bases). V gave up 6 bases and J gave up 6 bases, with 14 bases separating them. Germline V lookup: CDR1 ENHRY, CDR2 SYGVKD. This CDR3 has 13 residues. The CDR3 protein is CAISQMIRDGYTF. As DNA, the CDR3 is TGTGCCATCAGCCAAATGATCAGGGATGGCTACACCTTC.

The chain carries TRBV27 and TRBJ2-7; no reliable D call. This CDR3 comprises 13 residues. Trimming took off 6 bases at V and 4 bases at J, with 13 bases between the two ends. The V gene's germline CDR1 is MNHEY and CDR2 SMNVEV (reference sequence). In nucleotides, the CDR3 is TGTGCCAGCAGGTCGGTGGGGTTATACGAGCAGTACTTC. It yields the protein CASRSVGLYEQYF.